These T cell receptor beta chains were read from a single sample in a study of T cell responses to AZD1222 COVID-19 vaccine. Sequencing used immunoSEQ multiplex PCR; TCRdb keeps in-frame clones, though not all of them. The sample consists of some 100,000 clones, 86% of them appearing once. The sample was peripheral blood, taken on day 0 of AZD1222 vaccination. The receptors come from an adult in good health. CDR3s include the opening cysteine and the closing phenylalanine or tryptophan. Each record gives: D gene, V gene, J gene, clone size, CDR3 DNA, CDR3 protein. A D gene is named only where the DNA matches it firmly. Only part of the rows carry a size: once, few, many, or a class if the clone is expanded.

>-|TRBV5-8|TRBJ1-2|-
TGTGCCAGCAGCCTGTTTAACCCGAATGCCTATGGCTACACCTTC
CASSLFNPNAYGYTF
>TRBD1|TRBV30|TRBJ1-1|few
TGTGCCTGGAGTGTCGCGGCAGGGGGTTTTGGCAAGGACACTGAAGCTTTCTTT
CAWSVAAGGFGKDTEAFF
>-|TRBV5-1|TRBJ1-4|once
TGCGCCAGCAGCGGGGAGACAGGAGGGAATGAAAAACTGTTTTTT
CASSGETGGNEKLFF
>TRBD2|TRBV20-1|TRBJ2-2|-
TGCAGTGCTAGTTCTAGCGGGAGTTCGGGAGGGGAGCTGTTTTTT
CSASSSGSSGGELFF
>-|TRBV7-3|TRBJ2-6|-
TGTGCCAGCAGCCGAGGCTCTGGGGCCAACGTCCTGACTTTC
CASSRGSGANVLTF
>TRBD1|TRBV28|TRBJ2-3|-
TGTGCCAGCAGTTTTCCACGACAGGGGAAGGATACGCAGTATTTT
CASSFPRQGKDTQYF
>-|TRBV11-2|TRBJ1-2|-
TGTGCCAGCACCAGTAACAGGGACTATGGCTACACCTTC
CASTSNRDYGYTF
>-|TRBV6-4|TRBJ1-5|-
TGTGCCAGCAGTGACACCGACAGGAATCAGCCCCAACATTTT
CASSDTDRNQPQHF
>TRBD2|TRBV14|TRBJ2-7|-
TGTGCCAGCAGCCAAGGAATTGGCGGGAGGGGAACCTACGAGCAGTACTTC
CASSQGIGGRGTYEQYF
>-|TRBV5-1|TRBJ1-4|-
TGCGCCAGCAGCTTTCAGGGTTCGGAGGAAAAACTGTTTTTT
CASSFQGSEEKLFF
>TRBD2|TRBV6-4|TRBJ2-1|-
TGTGCCAGCAGGCGGGCGGCGGGGGGAGGGTACAATGAGCAGTTCTTC
CASRRAAGGGYNEQFF
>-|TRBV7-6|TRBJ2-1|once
TGTGCCAGCAGTGATGGGGGGAGGAGTCGCAATGAGCAGTTCTTC
CASSDGGRSRNEQFF
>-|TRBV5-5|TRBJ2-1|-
TGTGCCAGCAGCTTGGCCGTAAGAGATGAGCAGTTCTTC
CASSLAVRDEQFF
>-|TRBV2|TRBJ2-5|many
TGTGCCAGCAAGGGCCTCGACTACCAAGAGACCCAGTACTTC
CASKGLDYQETQYF
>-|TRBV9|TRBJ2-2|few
TGTGCCAGCAGCGCAACGCCCGAGGGACCCGGGGAGCTGTTTTTT
CASSATPEGPGELFF
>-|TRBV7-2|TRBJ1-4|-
TGTGCCAGCAGCTTAGGCGCCCAGCGGACTAATGAAAAACTGTTTTTT
CASSLGAQRTNEKLFF
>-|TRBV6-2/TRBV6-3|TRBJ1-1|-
TGTGCCAGCAGTTCTAATCGGGGGAGAAGTAGGAACACTGAAGCTTTCTTT
CASSSNRGRSRNTEAFF
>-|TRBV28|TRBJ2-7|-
TGTGCCAGCAGTATGGGCCCCTCCTACGAGCAGTACTTC
CASSMGPSYEQYF
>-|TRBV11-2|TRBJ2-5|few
TGTGCCAGCAGCTTAGGGGCCCCGGGGCAAGAGACCCAGTACTTC
CASSLGAPGQETQYF
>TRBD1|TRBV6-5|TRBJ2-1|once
TGTGCCAGCAGAGTAAGGGACAGGGGTATGGATGAGCAGTTCTTC
CASRVRDRGMDEQFF
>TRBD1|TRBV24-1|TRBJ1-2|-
TGTGCCACCAGTGATCGGACAGGGGGATTCTATGGCTACACCTTC
CATSDRTGGFYGYTF
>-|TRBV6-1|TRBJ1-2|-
TGTGCCAGCAGTGAAATCTCGCCACTACACCTCTATGGCTACACCTTC
CASSEISPLHLYGYTF
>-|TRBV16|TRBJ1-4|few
TGTGCCAGCAGCCGGGGTAATAATGAAAAACTGTTTTTT
CASSRGNNEKLFF